This T cell receptor beta chain is drawn from a study of Graves' ophthalmopathy and Graves' hyperthyroidism. This clonotype was seen at least ten times. TCR beta CDR3 amplification used RNA transcripts. A first-round RT-PCR used HTBI primers, followed by a second-round multiplex PCR. MiXCR was run by TCRdb on the multiplex PCR reads, yielding one entry per CDR3 protein. The data hold hundreds of thousands of distinct CDR3 sequences, with about 22% observed a single time. The ends lost 5 bases at V and 1 base at J; junction bases unmatched: 9. The length of the CDR3 is 16 residues. Germline CDR1 is SGHAT and CDR2 is FQNNGV.

The chain couples TRBV11-2 to TRBJ2-7; 9 nucleotides match TRBD1. Sample: peripheral blood. The source of this sequence is a woman aged 45-65 years with Graves' ophthalmopathy. The CDR3 here is CASSETTGGHSYEQYF. The CDR3 coding sequence is TGTGCCAGCAGCGAAACCACAGGGGGCCATTCCTACGAGCAGTACTTC.